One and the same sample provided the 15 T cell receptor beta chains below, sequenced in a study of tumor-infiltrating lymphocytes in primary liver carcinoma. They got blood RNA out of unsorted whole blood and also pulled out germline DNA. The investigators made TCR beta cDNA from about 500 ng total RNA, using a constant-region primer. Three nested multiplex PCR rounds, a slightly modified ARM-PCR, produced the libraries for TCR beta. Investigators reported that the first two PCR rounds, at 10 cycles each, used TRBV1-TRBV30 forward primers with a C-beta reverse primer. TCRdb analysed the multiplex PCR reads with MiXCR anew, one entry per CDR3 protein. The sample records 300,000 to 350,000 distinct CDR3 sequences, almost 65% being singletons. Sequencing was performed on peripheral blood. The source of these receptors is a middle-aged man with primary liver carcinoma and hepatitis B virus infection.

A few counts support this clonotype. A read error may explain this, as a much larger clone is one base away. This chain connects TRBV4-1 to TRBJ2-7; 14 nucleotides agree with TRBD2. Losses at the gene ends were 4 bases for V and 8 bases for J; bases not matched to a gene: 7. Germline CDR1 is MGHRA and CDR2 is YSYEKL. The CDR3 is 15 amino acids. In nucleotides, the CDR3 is TGCGCCAGCAGCCGAGGGACTAGCGGGAGATACAAGCAGTACTTC. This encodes CASSRGTSGRYKQYF.

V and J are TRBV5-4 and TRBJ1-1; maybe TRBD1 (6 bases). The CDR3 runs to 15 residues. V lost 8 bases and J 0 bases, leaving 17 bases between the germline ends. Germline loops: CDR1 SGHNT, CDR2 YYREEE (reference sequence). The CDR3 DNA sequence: TGTGCCAGTAGCCTACAAACAGGGTTGAACACTGAAGCTTTCTTT. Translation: CASSLQTGLNTEAFF. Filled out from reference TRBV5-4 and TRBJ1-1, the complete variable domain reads ETGVTQSPTHLIKTRGQQVTLRCSSQSGHNTVSWYQQALGQGPQFIFQYYREEENGRGNFPPRFSGLQFPNYSSELNVNALELDDSALYLCASSLQTGLNTEAFFGQGTRLTVV.

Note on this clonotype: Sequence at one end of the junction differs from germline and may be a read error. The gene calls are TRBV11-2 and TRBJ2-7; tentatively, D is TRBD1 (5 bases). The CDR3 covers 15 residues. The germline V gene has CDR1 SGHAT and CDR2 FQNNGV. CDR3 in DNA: TGTGCCAGCAGCGAGCAGGGCACTCCGATCCACGAGCAGCACTTC. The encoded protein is CASSEQGTPIHEQHF.

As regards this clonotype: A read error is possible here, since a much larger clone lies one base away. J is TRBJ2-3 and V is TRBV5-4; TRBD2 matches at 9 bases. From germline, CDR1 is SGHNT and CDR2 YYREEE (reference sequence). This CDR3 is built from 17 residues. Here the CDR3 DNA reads TGTGTCAGCAGCCCCGAGATTGTCCTAGCGGGATCAGATACGCAGTATTTT. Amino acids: CVSSPEIVLAGSDTQYF.

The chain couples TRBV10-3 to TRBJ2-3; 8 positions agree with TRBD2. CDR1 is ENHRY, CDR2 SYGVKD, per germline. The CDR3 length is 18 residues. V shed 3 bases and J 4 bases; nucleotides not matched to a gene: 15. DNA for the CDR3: TGTGCCATCAGTGAACCCCTCCGAGTAGCGGGAACCTCAGATACGCAGTATTTT. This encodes CAISEPLRVAGTSDTQYF.

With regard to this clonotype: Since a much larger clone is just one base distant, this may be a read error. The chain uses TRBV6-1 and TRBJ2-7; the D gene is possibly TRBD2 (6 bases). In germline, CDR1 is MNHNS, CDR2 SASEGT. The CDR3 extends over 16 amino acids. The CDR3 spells CANSWWTGSSSYEQYF. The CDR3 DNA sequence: TGTGCCAACAGTTGGTGGACCGGGAGCAGCTCCTACGAGCAGTACTTC.

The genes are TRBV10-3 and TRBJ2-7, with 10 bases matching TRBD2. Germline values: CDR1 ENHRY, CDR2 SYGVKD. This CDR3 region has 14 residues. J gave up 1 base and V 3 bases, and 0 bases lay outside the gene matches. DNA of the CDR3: TGTGCCATCAGTGAACTAGCGGGGTCCTACGAGCAGTACTTC. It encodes CAISELAGSYEQYF.

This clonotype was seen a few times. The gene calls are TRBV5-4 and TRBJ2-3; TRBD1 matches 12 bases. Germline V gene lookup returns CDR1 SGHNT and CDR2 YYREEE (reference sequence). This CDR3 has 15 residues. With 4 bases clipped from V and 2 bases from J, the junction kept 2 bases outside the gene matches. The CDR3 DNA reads TGTGCCAGCAGCGGGACAGGGGGCGACACAGATACGCAGTATTTT. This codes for CASSGTGGDTDTQYF.

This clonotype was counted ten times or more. This chain's CDR3 is CASSLQADKNIQYF. CDR3 coding DNA: TGTGCCAGCAGCCTCCAGGCGGACAAAAACATTCAGTACTTC. The chain is built from TRBV4-2 and TRBJ2-4; D is unresolved. Trimming pared 4 bases from V and 3 bases from J, leaving 10 bases between. Germline assignment: CDR1 LGHNA and CDR2 YNFKEQ. This CDR3 is 14 amino acids long.

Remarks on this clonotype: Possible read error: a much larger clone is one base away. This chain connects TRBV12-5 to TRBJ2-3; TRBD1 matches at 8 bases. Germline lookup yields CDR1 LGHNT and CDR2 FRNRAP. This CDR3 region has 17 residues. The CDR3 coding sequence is TGTGCTAGTGGCCAAGGGACAGGAGGTGCTAGCACAGATATGCAGTATTTT. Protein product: CASGQGTGGASTDMQYF.

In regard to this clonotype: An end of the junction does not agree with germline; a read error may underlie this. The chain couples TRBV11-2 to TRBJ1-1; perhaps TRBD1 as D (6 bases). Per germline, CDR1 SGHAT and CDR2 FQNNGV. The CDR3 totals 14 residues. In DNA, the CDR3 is TGTGCCAGCAGCTTAGCCGGGGGCGGCATTGAAGCCTTCTTT. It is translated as CASSLAGGGIEAFF.

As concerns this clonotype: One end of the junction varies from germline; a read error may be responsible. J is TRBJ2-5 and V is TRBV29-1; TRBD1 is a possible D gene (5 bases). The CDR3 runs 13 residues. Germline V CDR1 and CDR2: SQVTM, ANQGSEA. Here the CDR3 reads CNVDRAGQETQYF. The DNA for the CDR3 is TGCAACGTTGATAGGGCAGGGCAAGAGACCCAGTACTTC.

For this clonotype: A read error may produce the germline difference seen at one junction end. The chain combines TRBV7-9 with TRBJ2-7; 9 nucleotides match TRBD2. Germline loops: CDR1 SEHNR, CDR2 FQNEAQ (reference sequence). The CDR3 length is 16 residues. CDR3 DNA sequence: TGTGCCAGCAGCGTACGACTAGCGGATGACTCCTACGAGAAGTACTTC. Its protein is CASSVRLADDSYEKYF.

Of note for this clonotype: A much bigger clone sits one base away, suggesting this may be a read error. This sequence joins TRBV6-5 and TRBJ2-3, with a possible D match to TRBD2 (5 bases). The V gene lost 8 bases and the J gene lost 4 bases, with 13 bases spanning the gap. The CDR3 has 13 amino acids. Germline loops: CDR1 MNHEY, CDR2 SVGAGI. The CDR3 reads CASVKPDSDTQYF. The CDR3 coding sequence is TGTGCCAGCGTTAAACCGGACTCAGATACGCAGTATTTT.

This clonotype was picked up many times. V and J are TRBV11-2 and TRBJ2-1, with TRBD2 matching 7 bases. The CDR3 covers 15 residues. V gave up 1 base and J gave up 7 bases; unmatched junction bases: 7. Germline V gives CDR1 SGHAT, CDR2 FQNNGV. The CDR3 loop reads CASSLGEGIENEQFF. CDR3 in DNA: TGTGCCAGCAGCTTAGGGGAGGGGATCGAGAATGAGCAGTTCTTC.